These 29 T cell receptor beta chains share one sample of origin, sequenced in a study of PD-1 blockade in classical Hodgkin lymphoma. Following autologous stem cell transplantation, relapse occurred in every patient, and exposure to brentuximab vedotin varied. This table comes from immunoSEQ multiplex PCR, and its TCRdb copy is limited to in-frame clones, with some not included. The sample records about 58,000 clones, more than 75% being singletons. The source material was peripheral blood mononuclear cells (PBMCs), sampled before the second cycle of nivolumab. The receptors stem from a human donor with classical Hodgkin lymphoma.

The rearrangement joins TRBV6-5 to TRBJ2-6; D not resolved. V was trimmed by 6 bases and J by 4 bases, leaving 13 bases between them. This CDR3 spans 15 amino acids. Germline V lookup: CDR1 MNHEY, CDR2 SVGAGI. The CDR3 nucleotides are TGTGCCAGCAGAAACGGTGACCTCGGGGCCAACGTCCTGACTTTC. Its protein is CASRNGDLGANVLTF.

The chain has TRBV5-1 and TRBJ2-7; TRBD2 agrees at 8 bases. Germline loops: CDR1 SGHRS, CDR2 YFSETQ. This CDR3 contains 16 residues. V was clipped by 6 bases and J by 1 base; unmatched bases: 12. The chain's CDR3 is CASTNSTGTRSYEQYF. CDR3 DNA sequence: TGCGCCAGCACCAATTCAACCGGGACTAGATCCTACGAGCAGTACTTC.

This chain joins TRBV27 and TRBJ2-2; maybe TRBD2 (5 bases). V was cut by 3 bases and J by 4 bases, with 9 bases left in between. The CDR3 extends over 14 amino acids. Germline CDR1 reads MNHEY; CDR2 reads SMNVEV (reference sequence). The CDR3, as DNA: TGTGCCAGCAGTTTGGCCAGCGGCACCGGGGAGCTGTTTTTT. Translating it yields CASSLASGTGELFF.

The chain combines TRBV6-5 with TRBJ2-7, with 9 bases that match TRBD1. The CDR3 has 14 amino acids. The ends lost 6 bases at V and 6 bases at J; junction bases unmatched: 9. CDR1 is MNHEY and CDR2 is SVGAGI in the germline V gene. As DNA, the CDR3 is TGTGCCAGCAGGCAACCGGGACAGGGACGCGAGCAGTACTTC. Protein product: CASRQPGQGREQYF.

The chain carries TRBV9 and TRBJ1-6, with D perhaps TRBD1 (5 bases). Germline loops: CDR1 SGDLS, CDR2 YYNGEE. The length of the CDR3 is 15 residues. The ends were cut back, 3 bases at V and 5 bases at J, with 12 bases in the middle. The CDR3 is CASSGGGANNSPLHF. The CDR3 nucleotides read TGTGCCAGCAGCGGAGGAGGGGCCAATAATTCACCCCTCCACTTT. Full variable domain (outside the CDR3, taken from reference TRBV9 and TRBJ1-6): DSGVTQTPKHLITATGQRVTLRCSPRSGDLSVYWYQQSLDQGLQFLIQYYNGEERAKGNILERFSAQQFPDLHSELNLSSLELGDSALYFCASSGGGANNSPLHFGNGTRLTVT.

V usage is TRBV6-6 and J usage is TRBJ2-2; D is perhaps TRBD1 (6 bases). Looked up from germline, CDR1 is MNHNY and CDR2 is SVGAGI (reference sequence). Trimming left V 6 bases short and J 5 bases short, with 16 bases between. This CDR3 has 15 residues. CDR3 in DNA: TGTGCCAGCAGCTCGACAGGCTCGGGGACCGGGGAGCTGTTTTTT. Translating gives CASSSTGSGTGELFF.

The V gene is TRBV5-6, the J gene TRBJ2-2; D perhaps matches TRBD2 (7 bases). This CDR3 has 15 residues. CDR1 and CDR2 (germline): SGHDT, YYEEEE. Trimming took off 1 base at V and 6 bases at J, with 13 bases between the two ends. The CDR3 region is CASSLRQGRAGELFF. The CDR3 DNA sequence: TGTGCCAGCAGCTTGCGGCAGGGGAGGGCCGGGGAGCTGTTTTTT.

This clone was seen more than once but under ten times. The V gene is TRBV6-5, the J gene TRBJ1-2; D gene ambiguous. The V end lost 0 bases, the J end lost 4 bases, and 3 bases lay between the germline ends. The CDR3 runs to 12 residues. The V gene's germline CDR1 is MNHEY and CDR2 SVGAGI. The CDR3 nucleotides are TGTGCCAGCAGTTACTCGGGCTATGGCTACACCTTC. It codes for CASSYSGYGYTF.

The rearrangement joins TRBV5-1 to TRBJ2-3; 10 nucleotides match TRBD2. The CDR3 has 15 residues. V dropped 0 bases and J dropped 6; count of bases not matched to a gene: 4. From germline, CDR1 is SGHRS and CDR2 YFSETQ. The CDR3 DNA follows: TGCGCCAGCAGCTTGGAGCGGGGGGGCCGGGATACGCAGTATTTT. It codes for CASSLERGGRDTQYF.

The J gene is TRBJ1-5, the V gene TRBV5-6, with no clear D. The V and J ends lost 2 bases and 1 base respectively, with 10 bases between them. The CDR3 loop spans 15 amino acids. CDR1 is SGHDT, CDR2 YYEEEE, per germline. CDR3 coding DNA: TGTGCCAGCAGCTTAACGAAGTCAAGCAATCAGCCCCAGCATTTT. Protein: CASSLTKSSNQPQHF.

The chain combines TRBV6-1 with TRBJ1-2, with 7 positions matching TRBD1. Per germline, CDR1 MNHNS and CDR2 SASEGT. V dropped 4 bases and J dropped 2; count of bases not matched to a gene: 13. This CDR3 has 17 amino acids. The CDR3 DNA reads TGTGCCAGCAGTGCCCACTTAGGGACAGTGGAGAACTATGGCTACACCTTC. This sequence encodes CASSAHLGTVENYGYTF.

For this clone: Other DNA sequences in this sample translate to the same CDR3. This chain uses TRBV7-9 with TRBJ2-7; D call uncertain. The CDR3 length is 12 residues. V lost 1 base and J lost 3, with 4 bases in between. Germline loops: CDR1 SEHNR, CDR2 FQNEAQ (reference sequence). The CDR3 sequence is CASSLVGYEQYF. CDR3 nucleotide sequence: TGTGCCAGCAGCTTAGTGGGCTACGAGCAGTACTTC.

The chain has TRBV5-1 and TRBJ1-2; the D is unclear. CDR3 size: 13 residues. Germline lookup yields CDR1 SGHRS and CDR2 YFSETQ. With 3 bases removed from V and 10 bases from J, the gap between germline ends came to 16 bases. Here the CDR3 DNA reads TGCGCCAGCAGCTCGGTGGTCGGAGGAGACTACACCTTC. It is translated as CASSSVVGGDYTF.

V and J are TRBV21-1 and TRBJ2-6; TRBD1 is taken as the D call from the table, unchecked against the DNA. TRBV21-1 is a documented pseudogene. The CDR3 covers 22 residues. CDR3 nucleotide sequence: TGTGCCAGCAGCAAGGGACCTTTACAAATACAGGGCCTTTACCCTGGGGCCAACGTCCTGACTTTC. This codes for CASSKGPLQIQGLYPGANVLTF.

The rearrangement joins TRBV5-1 to TRBJ2-7, with D possibly being TRBD1 or TRBD2 (6 bases each). Germline CDR1 SGHRS, CDR2 YFSETQ. Trimming removed 3 bases from V and 6 bases from J, with 16 bases in between. The CDR3 totals 14 residues. CDR3 DNA sequence: TGCGCCAGCAGCTCTCAAGGGGGGTTTGGCGAGCAGTACTTC. It yields the protein CASSSQGGFGEQYF.

The V gene is TRBV14, the J gene TRBJ2-7; 10 bases align to TRBD1. The CDR3 consists of 15 residues. With 1 base clipped from V and 4 bases from J, the junction kept 4 bases outside the gene matches. Germline CDR1 is SGHDN and CDR2 is FVKESK. CDR3 coding DNA: TGTGCCAGCAGCCAAGGGACAGGGGGTAGATACGAGCAGTACTTC. The encoded protein is CASSQGTGGRYEQYF.

V is TRBV6-6 and J is TRBJ1-1, with TRBD1 matching 7 bases. Germline loops: CDR1 MNHNY, CDR2 SVGAGI (reference sequence). The trim removed 4 bases at V and 3 bases at J, leaving 11 bases unmatched. The CDR3 sequence is 16 residues long. The CDR3 bases are TGTGCCAGCAGTTCGTCACCGGGACAGTGGGACACTGAAGCTTTCTTT. Encoded protein: CASSSSPGQWDTEAFF.

This clone showed up just a few times. The chain joins TRBV6-1 to TRBJ2-7; 9 bases align to TRBD1. Germline V gene data show CDR1 as MNHNS and CDR2 as SASEGT. This CDR3 region has 12 residues. Trimming took 10 bases from V and 1 from J; bases not matched to a gene: 2. Here the CDR3 reads CATDRGSYEQYF. CDR3 coding DNA: TGTGCCACCGACAGGGGGTCCTACGAGCAGTACTTC.

This clone was seen a few times. Additional DNA sequences in this sample encode the identical CDR3. The chain links TRBV7-8 to TRBJ1-5; no definite D call. CDR1 SGHVS and CDR2 FQNEAQ come from the germline V gene. The CDR3 extends over 13 amino acids. Trimming took 2 bases from V and 2 from J, leaving 4 bases between them. The CDR3 is CASSLRGNQPQHF. DNA of the CDR3: TGTGCCAGCAGCTTACGGGGCAATCAGCCCCAGCATTTT.

V is TRBV6-6 and J is TRBJ2-4; 8 bases match TRBD2. Germline V lookup: CDR1 MNHNY, CDR2 SVGAGI (reference sequence). The CDR3 is 15 amino acids. V lost 7 bases and J lost 6; bases outside the gene matches: 11. CDR3 sequence (DNA): TGTGCCAGCACCCTCGGGGGGGGGCAGAGAAACATTCAGTACTTC. The encoded protein is CASTLGGGQRNIQYF.

The V and J genes are TRBV5-1 and TRBJ1-1; TRBD1 is a possible D gene (5 bases). There are 14 residues in the CDR3. Trimming took 0 bases from V and 3 from J, leaving 9 bases between them. CDR1 and CDR2 (germline): SGHRS, YFSETQ. The CDR3 here is CASSLDRGYTEAFF. The CDR3 DNA sequence: TGCGCCAGCAGCTTGGACCGGGGCTACACTGAAGCTTTCTTT.

The V call is TRBV7-9, the J call TRBJ1-1; D not certain. With 5 bases removed from V and 6 bases from J, the gap between germline ends came to 10 bases. Germline V gives CDR1 SEHNR, CDR2 FQNEAQ (reference sequence). CDR3 length: 12 residues. The CDR3 DNA is TGTGCCAGCAGCCTAATACAATCTGAAGCTTTCTTT. It encodes CASSLIQSEAFF.

The gene calls are TRBV5-1 and TRBJ1-1, with a possible D match to TRBD1 (5 bases). V was clipped by 5 bases and J by 3 bases, with 11 bases between them. This CDR3 has 13 amino acids. Germline V gene lookup returns CDR1 SGHRS and CDR2 YFSETQ. The CDR3 nucleotides are TGCGCCAGCAGTTGGGGGGAACACACTGAAGCTTTCTTT. Amino acid sequence: CASSWGEHTEAFF.

The sample holds one count of this clone. This sequence joins TRBV18 and TRBJ1-4; D not certain. The CDR3 is made up of 13 amino acids. CDR1 is KGHSH, CDR2 LQKENI, per germline. The ends were cut back, 2 bases at V and 6 bases at J, with 7 bases in the middle. The CDR3 coding sequence is TGTGCCAGCTCACCATCTAGGTATGAAAAACTGTTTTTT. This gives the protein CASSPSRYEKLFF.

V and J are TRBV5-1 and TRBJ2-5, with 7 bases fitting TRBD1. The germline CDR1 and CDR2 sequences are SGHRS and YFSETQ. The CDR3 is 14 amino acids. Losses at the gene ends were 2 bases for V and 2 bases for J; bases not matched to a gene: 3. CDR3 amino acids: CASSFTGAQETQYF. CDR3 nucleotides: TGCGCCAGCAGCTTTACAGGGGCTCAAGAGACCCAGTACTTC.

The CDR3: CASSLAEGLARETQYF. The CDR3 DNA is TGCGCCAGCAGCTTGGCCGAAGGCCTAGCTCGAGAGACCCAGTACTTC. The genes are TRBV5-1 and TRBJ2-5, with D maybe TRBD2 (5 bases). Germline CDR1 SGHRS, CDR2 YFSETQ. The ends were cut back, 0 bases at V and 4 bases at J, with 16 bases in the middle. CDR3 length: 16 residues.

V usage is TRBV7-2 and J usage is TRBJ2-3; 11 bases fit TRBD2. J was trimmed by 8 bases and V by 1 base; bases with no gene match: 8. Germline V gives CDR1 SGHTA, CDR2 FQGNSA. The CDR3 has 16 amino acids. The CDR3 coding sequence is TGTGCCAGCAGCTTAGAACTAGCGGGGGTCGAAGGTACGCAGTATTTT. It yields the protein CASSLELAGVEGTQYF.

The chain is built from TRBV19 and TRBJ1-4, with TRBD1 as a possible D gene (6 bases). V was pared by 6 bases and J by 3 bases, with 23 bases between. There are 18 residues in the CDR3. Germline lookup yields CDR1 LNHDA and CDR2 SQIVND (reference sequence). The CDR3 loop reads CASSDTGQRTIANEKLFF. CDR3 DNA: TGTGCCAGTAGCGATACCGGACAGAGGACAATAGCTAATGAAAAACTGTTTTTT.

Here the CDR3 reads CAISDLDRVSYEQYF. Written as DNA, the CDR3 is TGTGCCATCAGTGATCTGGACAGGGTTTCCTACGAGCAGTACTTC. The J gene is TRBJ2-7, the V gene TRBV10-3, with 8 bases fitting TRBD1. V shed 3 bases, J shed 1 base, and the junction held 5 bases outside the gene matches. The CDR3 has 15 residues. Looked up from germline, CDR1 is ENHRY and CDR2 is SYGVKD.